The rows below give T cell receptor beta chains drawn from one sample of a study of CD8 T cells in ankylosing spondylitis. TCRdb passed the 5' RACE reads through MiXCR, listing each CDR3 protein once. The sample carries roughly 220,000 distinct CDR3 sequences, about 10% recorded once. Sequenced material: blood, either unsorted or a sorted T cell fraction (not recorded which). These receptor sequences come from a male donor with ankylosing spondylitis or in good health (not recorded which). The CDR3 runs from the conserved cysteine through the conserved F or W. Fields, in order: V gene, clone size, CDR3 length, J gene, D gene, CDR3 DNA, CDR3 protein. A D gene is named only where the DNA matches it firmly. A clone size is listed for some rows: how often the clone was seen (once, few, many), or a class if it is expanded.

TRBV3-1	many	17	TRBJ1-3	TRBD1	TGTGCCAGCAGCCGACCGGGACAGGGGACTTCTGGAAACACCATATATTTT	CASSRPGQGTSGNTIYF
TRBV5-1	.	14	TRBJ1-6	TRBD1	TGCGCCAGCAGCCCGGACAGGGTTATGACACCCCTCCACTTT	CASSPDRVMTPLHF
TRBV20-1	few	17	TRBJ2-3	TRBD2	TGCAGTGCTAGAGACAATGGGGCGGGGGGGAGCACAGATACGCAGTATTTT	CSARDNGAGGSTDTQYF
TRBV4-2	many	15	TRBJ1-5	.	TGTGCCAGCAGCCAACCAGGGGAGAAAAATCAGCCCCAGCATTTT	CASSQPGEKNQPQHF
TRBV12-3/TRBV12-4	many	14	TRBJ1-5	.	TGTGCCAGCAGTTTATATCGGGGAGAGCAGCCCCAGCATTTT	CASSLYRGEQPQHF
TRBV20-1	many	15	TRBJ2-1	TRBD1	TGCAGTGCTAGATCGCCGGGACAGGGTTACAATGAGCAGTTCTTC	CSARSPGQGYNEQFF
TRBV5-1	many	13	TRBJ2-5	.	TGCGCCAGCAGCTTGTATGGCCAAGAGACCCAGTACTTC	CASSLYGQETQYF
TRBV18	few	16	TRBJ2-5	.	TGTGCCAGCTCACCTTTCGACTTTGCAGGGAAGGAGACCCAGTACTTC	CASSPFDFAGKETQYF
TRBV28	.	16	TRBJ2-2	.	TGTGCCAGCAGTTTATTAAGGTTCGACCGGGCCGGGGAGCTGTTTTTT	CASSLLRFDRAGELFF
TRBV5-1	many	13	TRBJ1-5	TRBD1	TGCGCCAGCCGGGACAGGGACGATCAGCCCCAGCATTTT	CASRDRDDQPQHF
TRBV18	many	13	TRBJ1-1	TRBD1	TGTGCCAGCTCGGACAGGGGGAACACTGAAGCTTTCTTT	CASSDRGNTEAFF
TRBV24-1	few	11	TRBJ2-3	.	TGTGCCACCAGCCAAGAAGATACGCAGTATTTT	CATSQEDTQYF
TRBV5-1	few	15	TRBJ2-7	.	TGCGCCAGCAGCTTGGGAAAGGACAGCTCCTACGAGCAGTACTTC	CASSLGKDSSYEQYF
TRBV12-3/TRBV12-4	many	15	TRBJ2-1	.	TGTGCCAGCAGTCCCACCGGGGTAGCGCTTAATGAGCAGTTCTTC	CASSPTGVALNEQFF
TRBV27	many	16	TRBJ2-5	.	TGTGCCAGCAGTTCCATTACGGGGCGCCCCCGGGAGACCCAGTACTTC	CASSSITGRPRETQYF
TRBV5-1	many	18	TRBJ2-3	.	TGCGCCAGCAGCTTGACTCTTCGAGGGGCTCTAAGCACAGATACGCAGTATTTT	CASSLTLRGALSTDTQYF
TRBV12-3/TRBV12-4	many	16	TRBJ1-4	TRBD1	TGTGCCAGCAGTCCCTTCGGACAGGAAGTAGGTGAAAAACTGTTTTTT	CASSPFGQEVGEKLFF
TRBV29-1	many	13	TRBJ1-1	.	TGCAGCGCAATCAGTGGGGCGGGCACTGAAGCTTTCTTT	CSAISGAGTEAFF
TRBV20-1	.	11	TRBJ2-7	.	TGCAGTGCCGGGGCGGACCACGAGCAGTACTTC	CSAGADHEQYF
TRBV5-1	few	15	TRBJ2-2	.	TGCGCCAGCTCGTGGGGGCCCGATTGGGCCGGGGAGCTGTTTTTT	CASSWGPDWAGELFF
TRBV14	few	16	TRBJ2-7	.	TGTGCCAGCAGCCAAATACGCGGTCCTCCTAGGGACGAGCAGTACTTC	CASSQIRGPPRDEQYF
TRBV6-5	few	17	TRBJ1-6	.	TGTGCCAGCAGGTTTACTACTGGAGCCTCCTATAATTCACCCCTCCACTTT	CASRFTTGASYNSPLHF